Each of the 8 T cell receptor beta chains below was sequenced from the same sample in a study of shared clonotypes between healthy human individuals. Data came from immunoSEQ multiplex PCR; TCRdb stores just in-frame clones and leaves some out. The table shows over 2 million clones, with around 92% occurring only once. The sample taken for sequencing was naive CD4+ T cells from PBMCs. The subset here: CD45RA+ positively selected. The receptor set was obtained from a man aged 18 to 29 in good health. Some clones in this sample may be carry-over from other donors' samples.

This chain uses TRBV28 with TRBJ2-2; TRBD1 aligns across 7 bases. J gave up 9 bases and V 5 bases, and 6 bases lay outside the gene matches. Looked up from germline, CDR1 is MDHEN and CDR2 is SYDVKM. This CDR3 is built from 13 residues. The CDR3 protein is CASSPGQVRELFF. CDR3 DNA sequence: TGTGCCAGCAGTCCTGGACAGGTCAGGGAGCTGTTTTTT. Drawing the rest from reference TRBV28 and TRBJ2-2, the complete variable domain is DVKVTQSSRYLVKRTGEKVFLECVQDMDHENMFWYRQDPGLGLRLIYFSYDVKMKEKGDIPEGYSVSREKKERFSLILESASTNQTSMYLCASSPGQVRELFFGEGSRLTVL.

The CDR3 sequence: CASSSSAGASSSYNEQFF. The CDR3 DNA is TGTGCCAGCAGTTCCTCAGCGGGAGCCTCGAGCTCCTACAATGAGCAGTTCTTC. V is TRBV28 and J is TRBJ2-1; 8 bases agree with TRBD2. CDR1 is MDHEN and CDR2 is SYDVKM in the germline V gene. The CDR3 covers 18 residues. With 4 bases clipped from V and 0 bases from J, the junction kept 11 bases outside the gene matches.

The gene calls are TRBV23-1 and TRBJ2-7, with D possibly matching TRBD1 (6 bases). TRBV23-1 is flagged as an ORF with uncertain function. V lost 1 base and J lost 2, with 9 bases in between. CDR3 size: 14 residues. For the CDR3, the DNA is TGCGCCAGCAGTCAATGGGACATCGCCTACGAGCAGTACTTC. This gives the protein CASSQWDIAYEQYF.

This clone occurred once. The rearrangement uses TRBV28 and TRBJ2-5, with D possibly matching TRBD1 (5 bases). Germline V gives CDR1 MDHEN, CDR2 SYDVKM. Trimming left V 1 base short and J 1 base short, with 7 bases between. The CDR3 runs 14 residues. For the CDR3, the DNA is TGTGCCAGCAGTTTATTGCAGGGCCAAGAGACCCAGTACTTC. Translation gives CASSLLQGQETQYF.

This chain connects TRBV30 to TRBJ2-1; 7 bases agree with TRBD2. The germline V gene has CDR1 GTSNPN and CDR2 SVGIG (reference sequence). With 7 bases clipped from V and 8 bases from J, the junction kept 11 bases outside the gene matches. This CDR3 contains 13 residues. The CDR3 DNA is TGTGCCTCCAAGCGGGATAGAAACCATGAGCAGTTCTTC. Protein product: CASKRDRNHEQFF.

The genes are TRBV11-3 and TRBJ2-1, with D perhaps matching TRBD1 (6 bases). Per the germline V gene, CDR1 is SGHNT and CDR2 is YENEEA. The V and J ends lost 4 bases and 5 bases respectively, with 12 bases between them. This CDR3 comprises 14 residues. CDR3: CASSSTGHHNEQFF. The CDR3 DNA follows: TGTGCCAGCAGCTCGACAGGTCACCACAATGAGCAGTTCTTC.

This clone was found once. The J gene is TRBJ2-5, the V gene TRBV5-1, with 8 bases lining up with TRBD1. The germline V gene encodes CDR1 SGHRS and CDR2 YFSETQ. Trimming took 3 bases from V and 2 from J; bases not matched to a gene: 6. This CDR3 has 15 amino acids. The CDR3 loop reads CASSSRDRLQETQYF. The CDR3 bases are TGCGCCAGCAGCTCCCGGGACAGGCTACAAGAGACCCAGTACTTC.

The chain employs TRBV19 and TRBJ1-5, with D possibly being TRBD1 (6 bases). The CDR3 runs to 15 residues. Trimming stripped 3 bases from V and 5 bases from J, with 14 bases between. Germline loops: CDR1 LNHDA, CDR2 SQIVND (reference sequence). The DNA of the CDR3 is TGTGCCAGTAGTATCCAGGGGACAAAGGATCAGCCCCAGCATTTT. Its protein product is CASSIQGTKDQPQHF.